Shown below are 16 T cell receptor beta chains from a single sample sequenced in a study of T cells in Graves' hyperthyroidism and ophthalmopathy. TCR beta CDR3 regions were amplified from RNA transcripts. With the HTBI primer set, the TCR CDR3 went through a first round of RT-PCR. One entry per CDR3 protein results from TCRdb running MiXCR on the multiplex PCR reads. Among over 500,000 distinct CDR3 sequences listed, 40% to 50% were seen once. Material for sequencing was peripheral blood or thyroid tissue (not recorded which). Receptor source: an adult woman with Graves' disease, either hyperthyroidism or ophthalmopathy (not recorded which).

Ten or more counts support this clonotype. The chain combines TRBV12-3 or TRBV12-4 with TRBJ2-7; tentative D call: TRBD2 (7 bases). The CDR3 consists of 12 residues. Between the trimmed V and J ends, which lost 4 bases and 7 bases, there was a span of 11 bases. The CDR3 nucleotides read TGTGCCAGCAGTTGGACAGCGGGGGAGCAGTACTTC. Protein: CASSWTAGEQYF.

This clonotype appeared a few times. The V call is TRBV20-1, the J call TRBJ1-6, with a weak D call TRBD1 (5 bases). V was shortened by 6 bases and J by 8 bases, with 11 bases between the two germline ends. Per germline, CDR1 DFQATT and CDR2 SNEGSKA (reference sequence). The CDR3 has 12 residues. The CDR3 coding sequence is TGCAGTGCCGGGGGGGAGTATTCACCCCTCCACTTT. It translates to CSAGGEYSPLHF.

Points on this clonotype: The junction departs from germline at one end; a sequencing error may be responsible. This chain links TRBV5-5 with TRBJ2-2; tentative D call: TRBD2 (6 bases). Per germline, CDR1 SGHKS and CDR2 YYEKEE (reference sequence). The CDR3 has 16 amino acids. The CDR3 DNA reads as TGCGCCAGCAGCTTGGAATTAGCGGAGATCACCGGGGAGCTGTTTTTT. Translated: CASSLELAEITGELFF.

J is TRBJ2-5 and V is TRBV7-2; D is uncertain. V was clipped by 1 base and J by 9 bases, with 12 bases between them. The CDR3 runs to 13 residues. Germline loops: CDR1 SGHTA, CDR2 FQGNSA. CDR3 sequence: CASSLDGLRSQYF. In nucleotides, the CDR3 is TGTGCCAGCAGCTTAGACGGCCTACGATCCCAGTACTTC.

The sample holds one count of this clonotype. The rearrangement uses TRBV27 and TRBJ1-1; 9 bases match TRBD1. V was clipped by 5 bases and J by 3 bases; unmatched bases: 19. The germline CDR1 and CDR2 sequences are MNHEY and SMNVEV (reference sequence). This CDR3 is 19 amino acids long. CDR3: CASSDPPFRTGEGYTEAFF. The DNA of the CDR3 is TGTGCCAGCAGTGACCCTCCGTTTCGGACAGGGGAGGGGTACACTGAAGCTTTCTTT.

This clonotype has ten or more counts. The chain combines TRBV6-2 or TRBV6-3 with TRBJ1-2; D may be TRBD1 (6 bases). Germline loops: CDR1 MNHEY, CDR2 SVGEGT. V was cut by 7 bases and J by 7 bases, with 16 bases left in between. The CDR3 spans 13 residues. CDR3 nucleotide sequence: TGTGCCAGCACCCTTTCGGGGGGCTCTGGCTACACCTTC. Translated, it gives CASTLSGGSGYTF.

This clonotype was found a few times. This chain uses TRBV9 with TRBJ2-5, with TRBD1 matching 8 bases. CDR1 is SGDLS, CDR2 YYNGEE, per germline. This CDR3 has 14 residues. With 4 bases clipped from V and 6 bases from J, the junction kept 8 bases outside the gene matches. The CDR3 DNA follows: TGTGCCAGCAGCCTCTCGGACAGGGCCCAGACCCAGTACTTC. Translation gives CASSLSDRAQTQYF.

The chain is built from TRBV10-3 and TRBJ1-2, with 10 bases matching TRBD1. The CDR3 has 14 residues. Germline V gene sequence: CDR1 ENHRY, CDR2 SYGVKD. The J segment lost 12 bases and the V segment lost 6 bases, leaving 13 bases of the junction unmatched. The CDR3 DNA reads TGTGCCATCAGGCCGGGACAGGGGCGTGAGGGCAACACCTTC. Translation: CAIRPGQGREGNTF.

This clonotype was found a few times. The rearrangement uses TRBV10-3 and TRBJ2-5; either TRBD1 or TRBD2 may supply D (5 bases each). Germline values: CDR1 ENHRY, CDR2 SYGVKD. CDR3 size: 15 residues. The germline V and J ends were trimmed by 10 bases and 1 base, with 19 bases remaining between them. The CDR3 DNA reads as TGTGCCACCATTCCAGGGCGAGGAGGCCAAGAGACCCAGTACTTC. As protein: CATIPGRGGQETQYF.

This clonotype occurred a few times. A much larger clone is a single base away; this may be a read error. CDR3 amino acids: CSARPTQMGRGYTF. The CDR3 nucleotides read TGCAGTGCTAGACCCACCCAGATGGGGCGCGGCTACACCTTC. The chain uses TRBV20-1 and TRBJ1-2; TRBD1 is a possible D gene (5 bases). V dropped 2 bases and J dropped 8 bases, with 18 bases sitting between them. This CDR3 spans 14 amino acids. Germline V gene sequence: CDR1 DFQATT, CDR2 SNEGSKA (reference sequence).

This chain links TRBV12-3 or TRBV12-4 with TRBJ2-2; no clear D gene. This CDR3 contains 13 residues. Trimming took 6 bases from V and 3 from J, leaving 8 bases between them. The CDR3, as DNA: TGTGCCAGCAGCCCCAAGGACACCGGGGAGCTGTTTTTT. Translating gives CASSPKDTGELFF.

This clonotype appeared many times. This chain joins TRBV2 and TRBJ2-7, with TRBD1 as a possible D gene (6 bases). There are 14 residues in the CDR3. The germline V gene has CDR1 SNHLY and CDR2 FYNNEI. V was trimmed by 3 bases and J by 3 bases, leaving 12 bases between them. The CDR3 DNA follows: TGTGCCAGCAGTGAGACCAGGACAGTCTACGAGCAGTACTTC. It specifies CASSETRTVYEQYF.

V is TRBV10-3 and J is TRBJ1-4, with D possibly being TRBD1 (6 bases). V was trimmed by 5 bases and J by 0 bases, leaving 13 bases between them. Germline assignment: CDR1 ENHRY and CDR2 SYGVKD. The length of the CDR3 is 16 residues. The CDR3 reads CAISTRQETTNEKLFF. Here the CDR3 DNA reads TGTGCCATCAGTACCCGACAGGAAACAACTAATGAAAAACTGTTTTTT.

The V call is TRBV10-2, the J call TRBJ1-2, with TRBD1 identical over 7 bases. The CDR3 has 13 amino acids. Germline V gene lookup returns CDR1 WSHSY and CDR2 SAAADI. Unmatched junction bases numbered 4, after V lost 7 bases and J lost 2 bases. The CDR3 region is CASNDRANYGYTF. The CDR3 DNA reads TGCGCCAGCAACGACAGGGCCAACTATGGCTACACCTTC.

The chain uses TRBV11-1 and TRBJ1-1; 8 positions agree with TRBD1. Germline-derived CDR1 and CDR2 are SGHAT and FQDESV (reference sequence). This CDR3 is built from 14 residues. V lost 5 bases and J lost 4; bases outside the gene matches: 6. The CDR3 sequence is CASSALQGGTEAFF. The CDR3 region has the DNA TGTGCCAGCAGCGCCCTACAGGGGGGCACTGAAGCTTTCTTT. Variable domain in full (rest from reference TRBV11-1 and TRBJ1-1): EAEVAQSPRYKITEKSQAVAFWCDPISGHATLYWYRQILGQGPELLVQFQDESVVDDSQLPKDRFSAERLKGVDSTLKIQPAELGDSAMYLCASSALQGGTEAFFGQGTRLTVV.

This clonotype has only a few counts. The CDR3 protein is CASSWNPSGTEAFF. The CDR3 region has the DNA TGCGCCAGCAGCTGGAACCCGTCGGGCACTGAAGCTTTCTTT. V gene TRBV5-1 combines with J gene TRBJ1-1; no clear D. Germline lookup yields CDR1 SGHRS and CDR2 YFSETQ. The CDR3 covers 14 residues. The ends were cut back, 3 bases at V and 4 bases at J, with 13 bases in the middle.